Detailed here is one T cell receptor beta chain. Its antigen is unknown. Qualities for individual bases were not recorded, and no much larger clone is one base off. The CDR3 regions of human TCRbeta chains were analyzed by immunosequencing. For the original study's pipeline: TCRs in the repertoires were compared against a reference library of SARS-CoV-2-specific TCRs that had been generated with the MIRA antigen-specificity platform. Breadth was defined as the fraction of unique TCRs that were SARS-CoV-2-associated. Depth was defined as the fraction of total T cells that were SARS-CoV-2-associated. Using the MIRA data, every spike-specific TCR was mapped to the spike region that the TCR reacted to and assigned to either a CD4 or a CD8 class. Log10-transformed breadth and depth values were compared by one-way ANOVA with Sidak's multiple comparisons tests. The immuneACCESS repertoire file appears here via TCRdb, limited to in-frame rearrangements. These files lack a portion of the clones; in checked studies, under half of the deficit traces to unresolved V genes, and the cause of the others is not known. Clonal size and the V and J genes are those of that table, whereas D and trimming came from the DNA. The sample table contains 180,000 or so clones; only one count was recorded for approximately 91% of them. Roughly 1.7% of the sample is held by the ten biggest clonotypes.

This entry comes from a study of T cell responses to AZD1222 COVID-19 vaccine (dated by TCRdb to about 2021). Regarding the research as a whole: Because spike-specific TCR depth and breadth did not differ between the two schedules, AZD1222 recipients who got a second dose at roughly 4 weeks were pooled with those who got a second dose at roughly 12 weeks. TCR sequencing covered some 250 trial participants: nearly 210 given two doses of AZD1222 and 26 given two doses of MenACWY control vaccine. Trial participants were enrolled by age into 18-55, 56-69 and 70-plus year subgroups, with roughly 150, 30 and 60 TCR-sequenced participants respectively.

What the research found in general, with its limitations: Conclusions about previously exposed vaccinees were limited because only 6 or 7 AZD1222 recipients were SARS-CoV-2 seropositive at baseline. In the small 56-69-year group, the increase in depth fell short of significance, most likely because of low power. After two AZD1222 doses, spike-specific TCR breadth and depth were significantly higher than at day 0 and than in MenACWY recipients. Vaccine-associated CD4 TCRs spanned the whole spike protein, with dominant responses in regions 160-218 and 743-854. Epitopes outside the regions mutated in the B.1.351 and B.1.1.7 variants were reportedly recognized by nearly half of the unique spike-specific TCRs. No day 14 peak-response samples were available, so repertoires were characterized only after the peak T cell response. Participants were mostly white British and included more females than males, and it was suggested by the authors that clonal diversity may have been underestimated.

The germline V gene (reference sequence) gives CDR1 as GTSNPN and CDR2 as SVGIG. V and J are trimmed by 3 bases and 3 bases, and the gene matches miss 11 bases of the junction. Measured from the cysteine to the phenylalanine, the CDR3 is 15 residues long. The read is trimmed to its CDR3 DNA, 45 bases read in frame from base 1. Per the publication, the time point label means: baseline before first vaccination. Vaccinee samples came from UK trials COV001 and COV002, including a single-blind randomized controlled phase 2/3 trial of AZD1222 (ChAdOx1 nCoV-19) in healthy adults. Trial participant PBMC samples were collected at day 0 and day 28 after the second dose for TCRbeta chain sequencing.

Sequencing was performed on peripheral blood, taken on day 0 of AZD1222 vaccination. This receptor was obtained from an adult in good health. The rearrangement combines TRBV30 with TRBJ2-7, with 7 middle bases fitting TRBD1. The DNA sequence is given as TGTGCCTGGAGGCAACCTACAGGGGTCAACTACGAGCAGTACTTC. Translated, it reads CAWRQPTGVNYEQYF.